This record looks at one TCR beta chain sequence and its context. In the original workflow: Reference gene primers were amplified, and this amplification served to estimate nucleated cell counts. Only in-frame clones appear in the TCRdb table, and some are missing; sequencing was by immunoSEQ multiplex PCR. V, J and clone size are those of that table, while D and trimming were read from the DNA. The data show 170,000 or so clones, roughly 90% seen once. This specimen comes from a study of blood T cell repertoires in COVID-19. Study-level background: COVID-19 samples from acute and convalescent phases originated in the United States, Italy and Spain. The cDNA or gDNA used as material had been derived from T cells, B-cell-depleted T cells, or PBMCs.

The TCR comes from a man over 45 with acute or convalescent COVID-19. Sequencing was carried out using peripheral blood.

The CDR3 bases are TGCGCCAGCAGCTTTCGGAGTACCTCTGGGGCCAACGTCCTGACTTTC. This translates into CASSFRSTSGANVLTF. The chain couples TRBV5-1 to TRBJ2-6; D uncertain. The CDR3 runs to 16 residues. V shed 2 bases and J shed 0 bases, with 9 bases lying between them. Germline V gives CDR1 SGHRS, CDR2 YFSETQ.